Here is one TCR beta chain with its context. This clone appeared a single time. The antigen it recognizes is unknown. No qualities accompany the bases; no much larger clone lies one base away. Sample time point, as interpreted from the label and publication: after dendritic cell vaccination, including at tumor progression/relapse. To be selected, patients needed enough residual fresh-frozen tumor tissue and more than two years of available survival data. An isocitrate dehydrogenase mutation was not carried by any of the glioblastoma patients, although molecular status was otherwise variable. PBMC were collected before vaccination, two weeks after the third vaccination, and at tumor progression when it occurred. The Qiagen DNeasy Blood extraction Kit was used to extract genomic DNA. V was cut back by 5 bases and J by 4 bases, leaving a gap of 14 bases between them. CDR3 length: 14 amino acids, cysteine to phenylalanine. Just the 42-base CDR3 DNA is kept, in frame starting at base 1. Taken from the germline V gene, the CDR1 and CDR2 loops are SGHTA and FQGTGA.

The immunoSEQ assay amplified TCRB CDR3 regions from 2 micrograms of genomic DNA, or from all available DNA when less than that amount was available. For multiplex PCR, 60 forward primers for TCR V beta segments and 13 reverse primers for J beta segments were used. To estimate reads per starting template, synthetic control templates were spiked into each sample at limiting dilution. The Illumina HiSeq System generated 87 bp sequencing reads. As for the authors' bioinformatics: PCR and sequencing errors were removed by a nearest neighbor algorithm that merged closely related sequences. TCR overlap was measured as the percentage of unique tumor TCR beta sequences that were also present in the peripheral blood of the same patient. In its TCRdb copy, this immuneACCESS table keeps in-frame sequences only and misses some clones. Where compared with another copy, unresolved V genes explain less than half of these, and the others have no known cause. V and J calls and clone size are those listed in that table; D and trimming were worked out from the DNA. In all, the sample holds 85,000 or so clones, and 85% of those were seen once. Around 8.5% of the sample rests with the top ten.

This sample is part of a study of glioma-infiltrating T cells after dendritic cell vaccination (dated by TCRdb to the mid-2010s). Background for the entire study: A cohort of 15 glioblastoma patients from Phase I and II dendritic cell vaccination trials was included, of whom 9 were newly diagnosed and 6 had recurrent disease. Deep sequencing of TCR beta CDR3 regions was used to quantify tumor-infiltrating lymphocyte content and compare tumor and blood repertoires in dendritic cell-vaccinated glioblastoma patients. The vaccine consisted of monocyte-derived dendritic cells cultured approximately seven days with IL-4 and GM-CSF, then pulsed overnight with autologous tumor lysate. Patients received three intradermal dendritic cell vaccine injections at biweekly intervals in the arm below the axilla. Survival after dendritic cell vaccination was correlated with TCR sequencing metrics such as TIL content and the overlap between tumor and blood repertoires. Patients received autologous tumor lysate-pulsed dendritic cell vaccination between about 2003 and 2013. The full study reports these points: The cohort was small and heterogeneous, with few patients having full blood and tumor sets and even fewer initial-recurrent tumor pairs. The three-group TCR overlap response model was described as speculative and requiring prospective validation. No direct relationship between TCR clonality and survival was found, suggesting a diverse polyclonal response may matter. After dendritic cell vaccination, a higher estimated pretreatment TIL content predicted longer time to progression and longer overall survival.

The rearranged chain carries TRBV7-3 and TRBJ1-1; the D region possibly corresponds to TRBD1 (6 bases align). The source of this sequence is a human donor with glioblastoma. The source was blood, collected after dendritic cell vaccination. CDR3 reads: CASSRAGEGTEAFF. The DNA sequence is TGTGCCAGCAGCAGAGCAGGGGAGGGCACTGAAGCTTTCTTT. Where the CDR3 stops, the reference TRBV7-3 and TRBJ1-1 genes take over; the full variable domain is GAGVSQTPSNKVTEKGKYVELRCDPISGHTALYWYRQSLGQGPEFLIYFQGTGAADDSGLPNDRFFAVRPEGSVSTLKIQRTERGDSAVYLCASSRAGEGTEAFFGQGTRLTVV.